This TCR beta chain was retrieved from a study of preoperative IRX-2 immunotherapy in early breast cancer. The germline V gene encodes CDR1 LNHDA and CDR2 SQIVND (reference sequence). The CDR3 has 14 amino acids. The junction had 11 bases not matched to a gene; V was cut back by 7 bases and J by 9 bases. Treatment of the sample: preoperative locoregional IRX-2 cytokine immunotherapy. Patients received preoperative, locoregional IRX-2 cytokine immunotherapy in a phase Ib study. TCRdb's table, derived via immunoSEQ multiplex PCR, lists solely in-frame clones and lacks some. The sample lists 40,000 to 50,000 clones; 77% were seen once.

Sequencing used tumor tissue, obtained after IRX-2 immunotherapy. The chain carries TRBV19 and TRBJ1-2, with 10 bases aligning to TRBD1. This receptor was obtained from a human donor with breast cancer. The CDR3 DNA sequence: TGTGCCAGTATATCCTGGGACAGGGGATTCAGCTACACCTTC. Its translation: CASISWDRGFSYTF.